The 15 T cell receptor beta chains given below trace back to one sample, sequenced in a study of naive and memory T cell subsets. The beta constant-region primer was an equimolar mix of two oligonucleotides covering TRBC1 and TRBC2. Nested alpha and beta constant-region primers with the SP2 primer drove four PCR rounds on ligated cDNA. TCRdb re-analysed the UMI-ligation and nested PCR reads in MiXCR, keeping a single row per CDR3 protein. The table has under 150,000 distinct CDR3 sequences, about 20% seen once. No antigen has been assigned to these receptors. General study points: Naive repertoires, especially CD8, held a few larger clonotypes, possibly memory cells re-expressing CD45RA.

Sequencing was done on a sample of naive CD8+ T cells from blood. The origin of the receptors is a human donor in good health.

J is TRBJ2-3 and V is TRBV6-5; either TRBD1 or TRBD2 may supply D (5 bases each). Trimming left V 4 bases short and J 2 bases short, with 13 bases between. In germline, CDR1 is MNHEY, CDR2 SVGAGI. This CDR3 region has 15 residues. The CDR3 DNA is TGTGCCAGCAGTTCGCAGCGGACAAACACAGATACGCAGTATTTT. Its translation: CASSSQRTNTDTQYF.

This clonotype showed up just once. The CDR3 region has the DNA TGTGCCAGCAGTTACGACAGGGGAGGATCTGGGGCCAACGTCCTGACTTTC. Its translation: CASSYDRGGSGANVLTF. This chain joins TRBV6-2 or TRBV6-3 and TRBJ2-6, with 8 positions matching TRBD1. CDR1 and CDR2 from the germline V gene are MNHEY and SVGEGT. The CDR3 is 17 amino acids. The ends lost 2 bases at V and 1 base at J; junction bases unmatched: 4.

The chain employs TRBV7-9 and TRBJ1-1, with no clear D. Trimming removed 2 bases at V and 5 bases at J, with 15 bases between. Germline V gives CDR1 SEHNR, CDR2 FQNEAQ (reference sequence). The CDR3 consists of 15 residues. The CDR3 bases are TGTGCCAGCAGCTTATTAAGTCCAGGACCAACTGAAGCTTTCTTT. This codes for CASSLLSPGPTEAFF. The whole variable domain, remainder taken from reference TRBV7-9 and TRBJ1-1, is DTGVSQNPRHKITKRGQNVTFRCDPISEHNRLYWYRQTLGQGPEFLTYFQNEAQLEKSRLLSDRFSAERPKGSFSTLEIQRTEQGDSAMYLCASSLLSPGPTEAFFGQGTRLTVV.

The CDR3 DNA reads TGTGCCAGCAGCTGGCCGGCTACGGGAGGAGGGAATGAGCAGTTCTTC. Encoded protein: CASSWPATGGGNEQFF. The rearrangement uses TRBV5-4 and TRBJ2-1; 7 bases align to TRBD2. This CDR3 has 16 residues. Germline CDR1 is SGHNT and CDR2 is YYREEE (reference sequence). V lost 3 bases to trimming and J lost 7 bases; unmatched junction nucleotides: 13.

This clonotype was observed a handful of times. The chain links TRBV29-1 to TRBJ1-2; weak D call: TRBD1 (6 bases). V dropped 8 bases and J dropped 8 bases, with 18 bases sitting between them. This CDR3 region has 12 residues. Per germline, CDR1 SQVTM and CDR2 ANQGSEA. The CDR3 nucleotides read TGCAGCACTAATAACAGGGTTGGAGGCTACACCTTC. Translated: CSTNNRVGGYTF.

This clonotype was detected a few times. The chain is built from TRBV4-3 and TRBJ1-1, with no clear D. The CDR3 runs 12 residues. Germline CDR1 is LGHNA and CDR2 is YSLEER. The V gene lost 0 bases and the J gene lost 8 bases, with 7 bases spanning the gap. CDR3 region: CASSQDREEAFF. CDR3 coding DNA: TGCGCCAGCAGCCAAGATCGGGAAGAAGCTTTCTTT.

This clonotype appeared a few times. This chain links TRBV4-1 with TRBJ2-5; D assignment may be TRBD1 or TRBD2 (6 bases each). Per germline, CDR1 MGHRA and CDR2 YSYEKL. The CDR3 has 15 residues. The ends were cut back, 7 bases at V and 5 bases at J, with 20 bases in the middle. This chain's CDR3 is CASTGGGGAGETQYF. The CDR3 DNA sequence: TGCGCCAGCACCGGAGGAGGGGGAGCTGGGGAGACCCAGTACTTC.

This sequence joins TRBV29-1 and TRBJ1-1; D is unresolved. In germline, CDR1 is SQVTM, CDR2 ANQGSEA. There are 14 residues in the CDR3. Trimming took off 8 bases at V and 0 bases at J, with 16 bases between the two ends. The CDR3 sequence: CSFTTPGMNTEAFF. The DNA for the CDR3 is TGCAGCTTCACGACCCCGGGGATGAACACTGAAGCTTTCTTT.

In this sample, this clonotype turned up a few times. CDR3 residues: CASSEDSSNQPQHF. The CDR3 DNA is TGTGCCAGCAGTGAAGACTCTAGCAATCAGCCCCAGCATTTT. The rearrangement links TRBV2 to TRBJ1-5; unclear D gene. Looked up from germline, CDR1 is SNHLY and CDR2 is FYNNEI. This CDR3 region has 14 residues. V dropped 1 base and J dropped 0 bases, with 4 bases sitting between them.

The chain couples TRBV20-1 to TRBJ1-1; D call uncertain. The CDR3 totals 13 residues. Trimming removed 6 bases at V and 4 bases at J, with 15 bases between. Per the germline V gene, CDR1 is DFQATT and CDR2 is SNEGSKA (reference sequence). The DNA of the CDR3 is TGCAGTGCAACGGATCTGGGGTTCACTGAAGCTTTCTTT. It specifies CSATDLGFTEAFF.

The chain is built from TRBV7-2 and TRBJ2-1, with 12 bases aligning to TRBD2. With V trimmed by 0 bases and J by 4 bases, 7 bases remained unmatched. Germline CDR1 and CDR2: SGHTA and FQGNSA. This CDR3 is built from 18 residues. CDR3 amino acids: CASSLAPGTSGLYNEQFF. The CDR3 coding sequence is TGTGCCAGCAGCTTAGCCCCCGGGACTAGCGGGTTATACAATGAGCAGTTCTTC.

The rearrangement links TRBV6-6 to TRBJ1-3; D not resolved. Per germline, CDR1 MNHNY and CDR2 SVGAGI (reference sequence). The CDR3 sequence is 15 residues long. The V and J ends lost 6 bases and 2 bases respectively, with 14 bases between them. The DNA of the CDR3 is TGTGCCAGCAGGCCAGGAACGGCCCCTGGAAACACCATATATTTT. Translated: CASRPGTAPGNTIYF.

This clonotype was seen only a few times. The genes are TRBV20-1 and TRBJ2-1; perhaps TRBD2 as D (6 bases). Trimming took 3 bases from V and 4 from J, leaving 13 bases between them. Germline V CDR1 and CDR2: DFQATT, SNEGSKA (reference sequence). The CDR3 contains 14 residues. The CDR3 nucleotides are TGCAGTGCTAGGTCGGGGAGGCGGTACAATGAGCAGTTCTTC. Its translation: CSARSGRRYNEQFF.

This clonotype appeared a few times. The V call is TRBV7-2, the J call TRBJ2-1; D unresolved. Looked up from germline, CDR1 is SGHTA and CDR2 is FQGNSA. V shed 5 bases and J shed 5 bases, with 10 bases lying between them. The CDR3 runs 13 residues. CDR3 nucleotides: TGTGCCAGCAGCATCTCCCCACACAATGAGCAGTTCTTC. Protein sequence: CASSISPHNEQFF. Drawing the rest from reference TRBV7-2 and TRBJ2-1, the complete variable domain is GAGVSQSPSNKVTEKGKDVELRCDPISGHTALYWYRQSLGQGLEFLIYFQGNSAPDKSGLPSDRFSAERTGGSVSTLTIQRTQQEDSAVYLCASSISPHNEQFFGPGTRLTVL.

V and J are TRBV4-3 and TRBJ2-3, with 7 nucleotides matching TRBD2. The V and J ends lost 1 base and 4 bases, in that order; junction bases with no gene match: 5. The CDR3 sequence is 15 residues long. Germline-derived CDR1 and CDR2 are LGHNA and YSLEER. This CDR3 reads CASSQVFAGADTQYF. The CDR3, as DNA: TGCGCCAGCAGCCAAGTTTTTGCGGGAGCAGATACGCAGTATTTT.